These 10 T cell receptor beta chains share one sample of origin, sequenced in a study of CD8+ T cells in alopecia areata. CD4, CD8alpha, NKG2D, NKG2ACE and other markers guided sorting of pooled cutaneous lymph node cells. RNA extraction was followed by reverse transcription into cDNA, which acted as the sequencing template. Profiled with immunoSEQ multiplex PCR; TCRdb holds only in-frame clones, not every one. Sampling found about 9,000 clones, none seen once. Sequenced: CD8+ T cells sorted from a lymph node. These receptors all come from a C3H/HeJ mouse with alopecia areata. As its MHC haplotype, the strain has H2-k.

Turning to this clone: At one end the junction does not follow the germline gene, possibly because of a read error. Gene and germline names: mouse. CDR3 DNA (partial): TGTGTCAGCAGTGATGGACAAAACCAAGAC. This encodes CVSSDGQNQD. The full CDR3 reads CVSSDGQNQDTQYF. This chain joins TRBV13-3 and TRBJ2-5, with D perhaps matching TRBD1 (5 bases). The read terminates 4 residues ahead of where the CDR3 ends, so the germline J gene completes it. The CDR3 totals 14 residues. Per the germline V gene, CDR1 is NNHDY and CDR2 is SYVADS.

By its share, this clone is medium-sized (0.01 to 0.1%). Any gene name here is a mouse gene name. The read ends 4 residues before the CDR3 terminus; that terminus is restored from the germline J gene. The V call is TRBV19, the J call TRBJ2-7; 7 bases match TRBD1. Germline CDR1 is FNHDT and CDR2 is SITEND (reference sequence). The V and J ends lost 6 bases and 3 bases, in that order; junction bases with no gene match: 3. The CDR3 sequence is 12 residues long. CDR3 DNA (partial): TGTGCCAGCACCCGGGACAGCTAT. It is translated as CASTRDSY. The complete CDR3 reads CASTRDSYEQYF.

As concerns this clone: Here the gene names and germline are mouse. The CDR3 is cut off 4 residues early in the read; its end comes from the germline J gene. This chain uses TRBV13-3 with TRBJ2-5, with 7 positions matching TRBD2. The CDR3 length is 13 residues. Germline loops: CDR1 NNHDY, CDR2 SYVADS. The sequenced part of the CDR3 DNA is TGTGCCAGCAGTCTGACTGGGTGGGAC. Its protein is CASSLTGWD. The full CDR3 reads CASSLTGWDTQYF.

This clone was observed many times. These gene names are mouse names. Read coverage stops 3 residues before the CDR3 terminus; the germline J gene supplies the remainder. This chain joins TRBV13-1 and TRBJ1-6, with a tentative D call TRBD1 (5 bases). TRBJ1-6 belongs to the ORF category, with a function that is uncertain. Germline V gene data show CDR1 as NSHNY and CDR2 as SYGAGN. V was trimmed by 2 bases and J by 3 bases, leaving 9 bases between them. This CDR3 is 15 amino acids long. CDR3 bases read: TGTGCCAGCAGTGAGCGGACAATCTATAATTCGCCC. This encodes CASSERTIYNSP. The whole CDR3 protein reads CASSERTIYNSPLYF.

This clone was detected ten times or more. Gene labels here are mouse ones. The read ends 4 residues early relative to the CDR3; the germline J gene fills the gap. The V gene is TRBV19, the J gene TRBJ2-4, with D possibly being TRBD2 (6 bases). Between the trimmed V and J ends, which lost 5 bases and 1 base, there was a span of 11 bases. This CDR3 contains 14 residues. CDR1 is FNHDT, CDR2 SITEND, per germline (reference sequence). Incomplete CDR3 DNA: TGTGCCAGCAGCCCCACTGGGCGTCAAAAC. It translates to CASSPTGRQN. The whole CDR3 sequence is CASSPTGRQNTLYF.

This clone was observed many times. Germline and genes: mouse. From the germline J gene comes the end of the CDR3, since the read stops 4 residues before it. This chain joins TRBV1 and TRBJ2-5; 14 positions match TRBD2. Germline lookup yields CDR1 NSQYPW and CDR2 LRSPGD (reference sequence). CDR3 length: 17 amino acids. The covered CDR3 bases are TGCACCTGCAGTGCACCCCGGGACTGGGGGGGCGTGGAC. The encoded protein is CTCSAPRDWGGVD. The whole CDR3 sequence reads CTCSAPRDWGGVDTQYF.

Concerning this clone itself: The genes are named according to mouse. The read stops 4 residues short of the end of the CDR3; the missing end is completed from the germline J gene. Different DNA sequences within this sample yield the same CDR3. The chain has TRBV13-2 and TRBJ2-4; 9 nucleotides line up with TRBD1. V shed 5 bases, J shed 3 bases, and the junction held 1 base outside the gene matches. This CDR3 is 13 amino acids long. Germline CDR1 is NNHNN and CDR2 is SYGAGS (reference sequence). The CDR3 region is CASGGQGQNTLYF. CDR3 bases read: TGTGCCAGCGGAGGACAGGGGCAAAAC.

As regards this clone: Germline and genes: mouse. The CDR3 extends 4 residues past the end of the read, so its final part is completed from the germline J gene. The chain recombines TRBV13-1 with TRBJ2-4; possibly TRBD1 for D (6 bases). V was pared by 3 bases and J by 1 base, with 6 bases between. CDR3 size: 13 residues. The germline V gene encodes CDR1 NSHNY and CDR2 SYGAGN. The CDR3 sequence: CASSGTGQNTLYF. The DNA read from the CDR3 is TGTGCCAGCAGTGGGACAGGTCAAAAC.

A remark on this clone: The listed genes are named as in mouse. The read falls 4 residues short of the CDR3 end, and the missing part is taken from the germline J gene. V and J are TRBV5 and TRBJ1-2, with TRBD1 as a possible D gene (5 bases). The V gene's germline CDR1 is LGHNA and CDR2 YNLKQL (reference sequence). The CDR3 runs to 16 residues. Trimming took 2 bases from V and 3 from J, leaving 16 bases between them. The CDR3: CASSQWSRGEDSDYTF. The CDR3 DNA, read in part, is TGTGCCAGCAGCCAATGGTCCCGGGGGGAGGACTCC.

In this sample, this clone turned up many times. Genes here carry mouse names. The sequence runs out 4 residues before the end of the CDR3; the remainder is reconstructed from the germline J gene. This rearrangement joins TRBV13-3 to TRBJ2-4, with D possibly TRBD1 on 6 matching bases. Germline CDR1 NNHDY, CDR2 SYVADS. The CDR3 runs 11 residues. The covered CDR3 bases are TGTGCCAGCAGGGACAGAAAC. Protein: CASRDRN. The entire CDR3 protein is CASRDRNTLYF.